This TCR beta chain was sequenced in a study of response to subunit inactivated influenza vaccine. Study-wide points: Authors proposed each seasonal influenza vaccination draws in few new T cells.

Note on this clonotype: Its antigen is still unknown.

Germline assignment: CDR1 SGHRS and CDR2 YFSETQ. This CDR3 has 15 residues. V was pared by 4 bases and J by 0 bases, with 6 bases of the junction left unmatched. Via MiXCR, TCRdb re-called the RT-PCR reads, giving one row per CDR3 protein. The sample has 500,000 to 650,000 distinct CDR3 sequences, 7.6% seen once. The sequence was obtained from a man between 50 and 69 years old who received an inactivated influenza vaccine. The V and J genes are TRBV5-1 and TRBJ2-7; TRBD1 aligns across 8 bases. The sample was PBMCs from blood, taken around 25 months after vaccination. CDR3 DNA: TGCGCCAGCAGCCGCCCGGACAGGGTCTCCTACGAGCAGTACTTC. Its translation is CASSRPDRVSYEQYF. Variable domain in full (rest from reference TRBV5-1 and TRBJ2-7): KAGVTQTPRYLIKTRGQQVTLSCSPISGHRSVSWYQQTPGQGLQFLFEYFSETQRNKGNFPGRFSGRQFSNSRSEMNVSTLELGDSALYLCASSRPDRVSYEQYFGPGTRLTVT.